The present entry profiles one T cell receptor beta chain with its context. Profiling relied on immunoSEQ multiplex PCR, and the TCRdb table lists in-frame clones only, not all of them. The repertoire includes over 400,000 clones, 92% of them detected once, and approximately 1.7% sits in the top ten. Trimming took 8 bases from V and 4 from J, leaving 32 bases between them. The V gene's germline CDR1 is SGHDN and CDR2 FVKESK. The length of the CDR3 is 19 residues. The treatment here: around 19 received Ad26.COV2.S at low or high dose, single or two shots; a few received placebo; per-sample allocation not given. Sampling occurred on day 63 after the first vaccine or placebo injection. The entry originates in a study of Ad26.COV2.S vaccination and SARS-CoV-2 variants. As for the study in general: Each vaccinee took Ad26.COV2.S intramuscularly, once or twice 56 days apart.

This clonotype was obtained from a person between 18 and 65 years old who received the Ad26.COV2.S COVID-19 vaccine or a placebo. Sequences were derived from peripheral blood, sampled in a trial of Ad26.COV2.S vaccine versus placebo. V and J are TRBV14 and TRBJ2-5; TRBD1 might be the D (6 bases). CDR3 loop: CASPAPPVRGQSNVETQYF. The DNA for the CDR3 is TGTGCCAGCCCAGCTCCCCCGGTCAGGGGACAATCAAATGTAGAGACCCAGTACTTC. The variable domain in full, completed from reference TRBV14 and TRBJ2-5, reads EAGVTQFPSHSVIEKGQTVTLRCDPISGHDNLYWYRRVMGKEIKFLLHFVKESKQDESGMPNNRFLAERTGGTYSTLKVQPAELEDSGVYFCASPAPPVRGQSNVETQYFGPGTRLLVL.